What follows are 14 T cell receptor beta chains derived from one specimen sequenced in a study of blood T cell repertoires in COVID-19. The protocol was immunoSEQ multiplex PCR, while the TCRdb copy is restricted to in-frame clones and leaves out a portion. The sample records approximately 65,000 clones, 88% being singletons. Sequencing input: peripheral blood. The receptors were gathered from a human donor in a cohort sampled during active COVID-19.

The CDR3 DNA is TGTGCCAGCAGCTTGGGAGTAGCGGGGAGACTATCCTACGAGCAGTACTTC. Its translation is CASSLGVAGRLSYEQYF. This chain links TRBV5-6 with TRBJ2-7, with 8 bases fitting TRBD2. Per germline, CDR1 SGHDT and CDR2 YYEEEE. CDR3 length: 17 residues. The trim removed 0 bases at V and 1 base at J, leaving 9 bases unmatched.

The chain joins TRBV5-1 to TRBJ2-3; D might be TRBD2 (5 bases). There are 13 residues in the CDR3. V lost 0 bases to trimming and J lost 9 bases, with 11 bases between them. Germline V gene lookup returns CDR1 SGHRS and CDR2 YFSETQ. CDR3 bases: TGCGCCAGCAGCTTGGAGGCTCGCGGGACGCAGTATTTT. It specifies CASSLEARGTQYF.

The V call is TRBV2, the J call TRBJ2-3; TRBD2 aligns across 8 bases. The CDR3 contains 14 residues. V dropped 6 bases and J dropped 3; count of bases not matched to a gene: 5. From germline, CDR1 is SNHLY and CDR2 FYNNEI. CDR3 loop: CASRISGRTDTQYF. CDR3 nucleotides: TGTGCCAGCAGGATAAGCGGGAGAACAGATACGCAGTATTTT.

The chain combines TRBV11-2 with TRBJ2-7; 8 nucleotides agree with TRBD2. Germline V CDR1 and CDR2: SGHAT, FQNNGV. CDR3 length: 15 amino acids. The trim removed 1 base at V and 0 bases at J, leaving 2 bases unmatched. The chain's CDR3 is CASSLAGTSSYEQYF. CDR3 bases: TGTGCCAGCAGCTTAGCCGGGACTAGCTCCTACGAGCAGTACTTC.

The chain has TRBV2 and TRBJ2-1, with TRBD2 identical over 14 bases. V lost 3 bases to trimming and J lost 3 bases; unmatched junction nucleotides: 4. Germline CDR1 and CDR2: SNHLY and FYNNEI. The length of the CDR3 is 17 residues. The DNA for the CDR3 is TGTGCCAGCAGTGACCTAGGGACTAGCGGGAGCTACAATGAGCAGTTCTTC. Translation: CASSDLGTSGSYNEQFF.

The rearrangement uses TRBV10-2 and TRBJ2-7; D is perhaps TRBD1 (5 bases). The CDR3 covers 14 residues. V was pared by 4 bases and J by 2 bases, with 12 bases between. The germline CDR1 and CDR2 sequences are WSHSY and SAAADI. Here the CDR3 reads CASSVGHRAYEQYF. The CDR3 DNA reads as TGCGCCAGCAGTGTTGGACATCGAGCCTACGAGCAGTACTTC.

The chain's CDR3 is CASSQGLMGGTDTQYF. As DNA, the CDR3 is TGTGCCAGCAGCCAAGGATTAATGGGCGGCACAGATACGCAGTATTTT. The V gene is TRBV3-1 (or the pseudogene TRBV3-2), the J gene TRBJ2-3; no firm D call. V dropped 1 base and J dropped 1 base, with 12 bases sitting between them. CDR1 is LGHDT, CDR2 YNNKEL, per germline (reference sequence). The CDR3 is 16 amino acids.

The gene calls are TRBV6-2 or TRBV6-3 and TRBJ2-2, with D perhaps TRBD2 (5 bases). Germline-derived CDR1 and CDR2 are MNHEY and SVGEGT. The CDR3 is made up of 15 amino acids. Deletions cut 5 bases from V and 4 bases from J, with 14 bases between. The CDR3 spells CASSRQTEGTGELFF. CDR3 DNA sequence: TGTGCCAGCAGTCGGCAGACCGAGGGCACCGGGGAGCTGTTTTTT.

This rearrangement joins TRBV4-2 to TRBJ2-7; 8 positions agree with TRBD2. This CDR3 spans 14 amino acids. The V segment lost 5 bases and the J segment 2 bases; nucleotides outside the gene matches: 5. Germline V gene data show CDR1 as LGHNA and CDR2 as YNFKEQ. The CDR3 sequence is CASSKSGSPYEQYF. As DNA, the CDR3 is TGTGCCAGCAGCAAAAGCGGGAGTCCCTACGAGCAGTACTTC.

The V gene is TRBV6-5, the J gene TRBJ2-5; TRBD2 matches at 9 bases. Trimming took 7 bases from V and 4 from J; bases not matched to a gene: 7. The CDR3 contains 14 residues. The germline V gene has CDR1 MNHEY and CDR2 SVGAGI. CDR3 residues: CASKPSGGRETQYF. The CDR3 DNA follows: TGTGCCAGCAAACCGAGCGGGGGGCGAGAGACCCAGTACTTC.

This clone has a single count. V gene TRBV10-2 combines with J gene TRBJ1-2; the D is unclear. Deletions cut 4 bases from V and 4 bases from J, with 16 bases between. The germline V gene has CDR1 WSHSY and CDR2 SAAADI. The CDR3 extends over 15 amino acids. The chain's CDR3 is CASSGRQVQAYGYTF. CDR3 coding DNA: TGCGCCAGCAGTGGCCGCCAGGTGCAAGCCTATGGCTACACCTTC.

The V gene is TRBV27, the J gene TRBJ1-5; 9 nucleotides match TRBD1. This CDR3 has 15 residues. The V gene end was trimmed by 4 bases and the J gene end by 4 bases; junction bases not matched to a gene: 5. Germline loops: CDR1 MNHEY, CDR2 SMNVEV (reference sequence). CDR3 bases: TGTGCCAGCAGTTCCGACAGGGGGTGGAATCAGCCCCAGCATTTT. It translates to CASSSDRGWNQPQHF.

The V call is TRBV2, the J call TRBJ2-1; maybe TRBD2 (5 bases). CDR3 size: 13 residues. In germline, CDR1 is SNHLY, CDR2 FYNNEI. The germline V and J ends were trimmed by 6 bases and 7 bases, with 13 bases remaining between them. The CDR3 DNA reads TGTGCCAGCAGCCGGGATTCTCGGAATGAGCAGTTCTTC. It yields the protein CASSRDSRNEQFF.

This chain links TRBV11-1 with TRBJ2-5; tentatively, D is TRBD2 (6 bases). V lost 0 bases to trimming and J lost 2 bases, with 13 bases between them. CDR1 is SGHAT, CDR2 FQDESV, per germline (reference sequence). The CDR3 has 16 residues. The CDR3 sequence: CASSLAGGLGQETQYF. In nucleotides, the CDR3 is TGTGCCAGCAGCTTAGCGGGGGGTTTGGGACAAGAGACCCAGTACTTC.